The TCR beta chain under discussion was sequenced for a study of CD8 T cells in ankylosing spondylitis. A word on this clonotype: Its antigen is undetermined.

Overall study findings and caveats: Reportedly, matched ankylosing spondylitis synovial fluid was significantly enriched for disease-linked clones. A TCR beta motif of several highly homologous variants seemed to mark ankylosing spondylitis blood. Disease-linked clones had a CD8+ phenotype and relatively low frequency in peripheral blood.

Germline CDR1 reads DFQATT; CDR2 reads SNEGSKA (reference sequence). Deletions cut 3 bases from V and 4 bases from J, with 16 bases between. CDR3 length equals 15 residues. Making use of molecular barcodes, quantitative 5'-RACE generated TCR beta libraries. Each CDR3 protein is one row after TCRdb ran MiXCR on the 5' RACE reads. The sample includes a few hundred thousand distinct CDR3 sequences, more than 20% of them seen just once. Sequencing was carried out using blood, either unsorted or a sorted T cell fraction (not recorded which). This receptor was taken from a male donor with ankylosing spondylitis or in good health (not recorded which). The chain links TRBV20-1 to TRBJ2-4; tentatively, D is TRBD1 (6 bases). The CDR3, as DNA: TGCAGTGCTAGCCAACCGGGACACCAAAAAAACATTCAGTACTTC. Its translation is CSASQPGHQKNIQYF.